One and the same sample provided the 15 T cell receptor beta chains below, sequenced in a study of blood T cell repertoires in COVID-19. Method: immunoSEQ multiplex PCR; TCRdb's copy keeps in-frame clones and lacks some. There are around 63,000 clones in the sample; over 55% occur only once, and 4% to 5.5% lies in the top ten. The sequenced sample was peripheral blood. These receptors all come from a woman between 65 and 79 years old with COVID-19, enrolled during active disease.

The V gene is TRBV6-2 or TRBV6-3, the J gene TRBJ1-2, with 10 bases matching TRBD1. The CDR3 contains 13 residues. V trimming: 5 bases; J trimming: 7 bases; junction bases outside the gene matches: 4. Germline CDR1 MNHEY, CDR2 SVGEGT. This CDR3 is CASSTDRGVGYTF. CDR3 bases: TGTGCCAGCAGTACGGACAGGGGGGTTGGCTACACCTTC.

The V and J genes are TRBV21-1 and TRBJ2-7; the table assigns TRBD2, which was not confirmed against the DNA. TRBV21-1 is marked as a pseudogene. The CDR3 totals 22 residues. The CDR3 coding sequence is TGTGCCAGCAGCAAAGTTCCGCCCGCTGGTATTTGTCCCTATTTGTCCCGCTACGAGCAGTACGTC. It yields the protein CASSKVPPAGICPYLSRYEQYV.

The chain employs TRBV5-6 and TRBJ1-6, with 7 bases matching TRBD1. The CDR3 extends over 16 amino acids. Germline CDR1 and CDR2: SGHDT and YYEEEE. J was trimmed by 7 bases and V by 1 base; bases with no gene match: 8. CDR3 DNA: TGTGCCAGCAGCTTGTTTCGTCAGGGGGGAAATTCACCCCTCCACTTT. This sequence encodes CASSLFRQGGNSPLHF.

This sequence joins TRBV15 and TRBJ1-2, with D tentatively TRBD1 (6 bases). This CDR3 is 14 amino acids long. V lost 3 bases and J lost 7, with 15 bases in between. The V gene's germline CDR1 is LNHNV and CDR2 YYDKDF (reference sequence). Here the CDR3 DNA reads TGTGCCACCAGCAGGTACGGACAGACTGGTGGCTACACCTTC. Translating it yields CATSRYGQTGGYTF.

Here the CDR3 DNA reads TGTGCCAGCAGCAGTCCCGCGGGGGGGCGAGTGAACACTGAAGCTTTCTTT. Translation: CASSSPAGGRVNTEAFF. The chain uses TRBV7-8 and TRBJ1-1; the D gene is possibly TRBD1 (6 bases). The CDR3 contains 17 residues. The germline V and J ends were trimmed by 5 bases and 0 bases, with 19 bases remaining between them. The germline V gene has CDR1 SGHVS and CDR2 FQNEAQ.

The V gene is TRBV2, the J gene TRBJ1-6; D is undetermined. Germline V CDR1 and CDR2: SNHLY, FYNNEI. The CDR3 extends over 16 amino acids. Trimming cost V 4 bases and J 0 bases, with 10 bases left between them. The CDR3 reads CASSVWASSYNSPLHF. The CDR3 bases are TGTGCCAGCAGTGTATGGGCCAGCTCCTATAATTCACCCCTCCACTTT.

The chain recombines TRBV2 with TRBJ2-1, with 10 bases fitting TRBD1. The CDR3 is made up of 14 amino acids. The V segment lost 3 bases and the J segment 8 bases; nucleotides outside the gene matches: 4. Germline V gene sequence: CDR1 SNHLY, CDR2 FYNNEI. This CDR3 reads CASSDPGTGDEQFF. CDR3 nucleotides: TGTGCCAGCAGTGACCCCGGGACAGGGGATGAGCAGTTCTTC.

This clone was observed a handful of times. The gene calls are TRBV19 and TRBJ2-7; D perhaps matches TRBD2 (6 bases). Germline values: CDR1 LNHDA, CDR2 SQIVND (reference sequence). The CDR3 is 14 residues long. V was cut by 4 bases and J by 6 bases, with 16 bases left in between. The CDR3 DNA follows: TGTGCCAGTAGTAACACGGCCCGGAGGGCCGAGCAGTACTTC. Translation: CASSNTARRAEQYF.

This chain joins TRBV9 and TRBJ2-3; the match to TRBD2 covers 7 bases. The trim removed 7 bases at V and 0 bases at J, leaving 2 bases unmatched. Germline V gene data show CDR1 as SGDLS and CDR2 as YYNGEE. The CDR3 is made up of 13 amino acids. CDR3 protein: CASGAGSTDTQYF. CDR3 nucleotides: TGTGCCAGCGGAGCGGGAAGCACAGATACGCAGTATTTT.

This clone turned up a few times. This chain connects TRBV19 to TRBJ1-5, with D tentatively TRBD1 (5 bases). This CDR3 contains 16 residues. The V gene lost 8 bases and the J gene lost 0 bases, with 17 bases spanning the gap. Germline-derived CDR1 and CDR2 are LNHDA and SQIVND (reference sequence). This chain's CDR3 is CASGRGGGYSNQPQHF. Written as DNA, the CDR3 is TGTGCCAGTGGTCGCGGGGGTGGGTATAGCAATCAGCCCCAGCATTTT.

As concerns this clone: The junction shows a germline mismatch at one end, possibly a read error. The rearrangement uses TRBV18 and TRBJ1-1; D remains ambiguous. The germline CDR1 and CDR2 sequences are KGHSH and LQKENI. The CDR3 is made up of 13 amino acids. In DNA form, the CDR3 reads TGTGCCAGCTCACCTACCCCCAACAGTGAAGCTTTCTTT. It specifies CASSPTPNSEAFF.

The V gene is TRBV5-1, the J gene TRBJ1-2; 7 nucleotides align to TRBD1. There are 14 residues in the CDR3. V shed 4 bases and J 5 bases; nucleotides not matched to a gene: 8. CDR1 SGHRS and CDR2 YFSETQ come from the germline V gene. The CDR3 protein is CASSRDSLEYGYTF. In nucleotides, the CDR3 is TGCGCCAGCAGCCGGGACAGTTTGGAGTATGGCTACACCTTC.

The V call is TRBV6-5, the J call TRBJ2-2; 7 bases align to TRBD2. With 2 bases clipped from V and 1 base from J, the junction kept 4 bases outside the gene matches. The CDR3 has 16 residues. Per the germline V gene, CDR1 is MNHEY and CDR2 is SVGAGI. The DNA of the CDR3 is TGTGCCAGCAGTTACAGAGGCGGGGGGAACACCGGGGAGCTGTTTTTT. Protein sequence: CASSYRGGGNTGELFF.

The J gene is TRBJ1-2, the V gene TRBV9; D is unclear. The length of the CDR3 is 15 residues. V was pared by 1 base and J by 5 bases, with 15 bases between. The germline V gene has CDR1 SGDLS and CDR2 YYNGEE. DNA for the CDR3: TGTGCCAGCAGCGTACCGAGCGACGGAGTATATGGCTACACCTTC. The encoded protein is CASSVPSDGVYGYTF.

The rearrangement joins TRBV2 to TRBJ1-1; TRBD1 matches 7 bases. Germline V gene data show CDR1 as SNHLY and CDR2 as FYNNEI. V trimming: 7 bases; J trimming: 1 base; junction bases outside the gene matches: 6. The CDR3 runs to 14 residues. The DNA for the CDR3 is TGTGCCAGCACCCCGGACAGGCGGAACACTGAAGCTTTCTTT. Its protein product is CASTPDRRNTEAFF. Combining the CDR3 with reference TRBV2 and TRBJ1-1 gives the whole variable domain EPEVTQTPSHQVTQMGQEVILRCVPISNHLYFYWYRQILGQKVEFLVSFYNNEISEKSEIFDDQFSVERPDGSNFTLKIRSTKLEDSAMYFCASTPDRRNTEAFFGQGTRLTVV.